This T cell receptor beta chain was documented in a study of blood T cell repertoires in COVID-19. Across the whole study: The study drew acute and convalescent COVID-19 samples from the United States, Italy and Spain. Sources were T cells, B-cell-depleted T cells, or PBMCs; the material itself was cDNA or gDNA.

Trimming pared 4 bases from V and 0 bases from J, leaving 16 bases between. The CDR3 sequence is 17 residues long. Germline V gene lookup returns CDR1 SGHRS and CDR2 YFSETQ. TCRdb's table, derived via immunoSEQ multiplex PCR, lists solely in-frame clones and lacks some. The data contain some 200,000 clones, 86% of them seen just once; the ten biggest clones take up 3.5% to 4.5%. The study assigned cohorts using participant-reported clinical history. The chain combines TRBV5-1 with TRBJ2-2; a weak D match, TRBD2 (6 bases). The sequenced sample was PBMCs or T cells enriched from blood (not recorded which). The sequence came from a woman aged 40 to 50 with acute COVID-19. The CDR3 coding sequence is TGCGCCAGCAGCCGCCGGGGAGCGGGCGCGAACACCGGGGAGCTGTTTTTT. Translating gives CASSRRGAGANTGELFF. The variable domain in full, with the rest retrieved from reference TRBV5-1 and TRBJ2-2, is KAGVTQTPRYLIKTRGQQVTLSCSPISGHRSVSWYQQTPGQGLQFLFEYFSETQRNKGNFPGRFSGRQFSNSRSEMNVSTLELGDSALYLCASSRRGAGANTGELFFGEGSRLTVL.